This entry is about one T cell receptor beta chain. These data come from a study of T cell changes during pregnancy in multiple sclerosis. Germline CDR1 is LGHNA and CDR2 is YSLEER. This CDR3 spans 16 amino acids. V was clipped by 0 bases and J by 5 bases; unmatched bases: 4. Produced via immunoSEQ multiplex PCR; TCRdb's table is partial and in-frame only. The sample includes about 35,000 clones, around 90% of them seen just once. The source was CD8+ T cells from peripheral blood mononuclear cells, collected in the third trimester of pregnancy. This chain links TRBV4-3 with TRBJ2-1; 10 nucleotides line up with TRBD2. The sequence was obtained from a female donor with multiple sclerosis, enrolled in a pregnancy study. CDR3 in DNA: TGCGCCAGCAGCCAAGATCAAGCGGGGGGGGACAATGAGCAGTTCTTC. Translating it yields CASSQDQAGGDNEQFF.